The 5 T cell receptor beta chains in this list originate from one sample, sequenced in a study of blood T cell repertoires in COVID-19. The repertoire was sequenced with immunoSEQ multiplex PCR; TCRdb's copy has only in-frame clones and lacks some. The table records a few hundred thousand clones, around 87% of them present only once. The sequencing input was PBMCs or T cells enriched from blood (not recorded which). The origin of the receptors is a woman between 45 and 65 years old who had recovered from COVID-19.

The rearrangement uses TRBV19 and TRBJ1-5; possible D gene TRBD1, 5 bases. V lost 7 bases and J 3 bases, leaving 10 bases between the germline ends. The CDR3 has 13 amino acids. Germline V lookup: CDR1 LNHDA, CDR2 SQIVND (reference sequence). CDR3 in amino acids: CASTARDNQPQHF. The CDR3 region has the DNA TGTGCCAGTACTGCCAGGGACAATCAGCCCCAGCATTTT.

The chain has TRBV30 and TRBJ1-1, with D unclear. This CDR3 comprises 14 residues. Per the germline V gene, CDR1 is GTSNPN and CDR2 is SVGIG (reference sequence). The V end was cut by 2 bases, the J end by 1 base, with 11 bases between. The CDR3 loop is CAWSRLAPNTEAFF. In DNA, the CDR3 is TGTGCCTGGAGTCGGCTAGCGCCGAACACTGAAGCTTTCTTT. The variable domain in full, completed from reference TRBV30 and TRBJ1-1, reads SQTIHQWPATLVQPVGSPLSLECTVEGTSNPNLYWYRQAAGRGLQLLFYSVGIGQISSEVPQNLSASRPQDRQFILSSKKLLLSDSGFYLCAWSRLAPNTEAFFGQGTRLTVV.

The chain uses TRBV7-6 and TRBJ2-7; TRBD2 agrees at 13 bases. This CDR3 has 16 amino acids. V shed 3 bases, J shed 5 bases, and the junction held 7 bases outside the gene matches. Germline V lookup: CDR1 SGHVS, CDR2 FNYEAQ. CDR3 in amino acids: CASSFALGTSGNEQYF. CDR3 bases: TGTGCCAGCAGCTTCGCCTTAGGGACTAGCGGGAACGAGCAGTACTTC.

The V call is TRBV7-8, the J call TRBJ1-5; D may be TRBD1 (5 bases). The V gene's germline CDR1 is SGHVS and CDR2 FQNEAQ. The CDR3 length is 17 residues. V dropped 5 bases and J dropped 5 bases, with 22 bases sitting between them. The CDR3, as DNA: TGTGCCAGCAGCCGAGATTGGGGCAGGGCACGCGATCAGCCCCAGCATTTT. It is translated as CASSRDWGRARDQPQHF.

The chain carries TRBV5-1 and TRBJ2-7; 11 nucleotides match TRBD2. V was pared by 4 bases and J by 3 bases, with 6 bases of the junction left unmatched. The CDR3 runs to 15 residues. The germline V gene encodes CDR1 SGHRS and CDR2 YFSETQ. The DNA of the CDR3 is TGCGCCAGCAGCCACGGGACTAGCGGTTACTACGAGCAGTACTTC. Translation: CASSHGTSGYYEQYF. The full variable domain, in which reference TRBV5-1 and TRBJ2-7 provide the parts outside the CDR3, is KAGVTQTPRYLIKTRGQQVTLSCSPISGHRSVSWYQQTPGQGLQFLFEYFSETQRNKGNFPGRFSGRQFSNSRSEMNVSTLELGDSALYLCASSHGTSGYYEQYFGPGTRLTVT.